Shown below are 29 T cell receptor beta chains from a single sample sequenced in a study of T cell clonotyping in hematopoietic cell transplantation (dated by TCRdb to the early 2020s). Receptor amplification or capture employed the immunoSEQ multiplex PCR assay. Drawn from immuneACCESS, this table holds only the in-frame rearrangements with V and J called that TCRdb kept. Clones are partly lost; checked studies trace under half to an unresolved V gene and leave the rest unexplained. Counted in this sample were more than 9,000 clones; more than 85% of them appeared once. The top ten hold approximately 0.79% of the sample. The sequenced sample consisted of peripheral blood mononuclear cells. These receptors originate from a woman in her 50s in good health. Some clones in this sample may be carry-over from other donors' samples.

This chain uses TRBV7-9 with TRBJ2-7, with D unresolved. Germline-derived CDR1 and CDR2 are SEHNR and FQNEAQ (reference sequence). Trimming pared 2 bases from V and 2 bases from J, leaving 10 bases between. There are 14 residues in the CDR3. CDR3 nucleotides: TGTGCCAGCAGCTTAAACCGTATTCCCTACGAGCAGTACTTC. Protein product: CASSLNRIPYEQYF.

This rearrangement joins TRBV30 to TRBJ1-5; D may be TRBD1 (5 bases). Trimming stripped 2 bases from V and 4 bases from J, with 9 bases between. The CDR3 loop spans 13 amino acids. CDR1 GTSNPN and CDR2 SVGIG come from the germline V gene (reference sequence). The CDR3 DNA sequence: TGTGCCTGGAGTTTAGACAGAAATCAGCCCCAGCATTTT. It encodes CAWSLDRNQPQHF.

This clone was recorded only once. CDR3 sequence reads: CASSEGQGSGTPTF. The CDR3, as DNA: TGTGCCAGCAGCGAGGGACAGGGTTCGGGAACCCCCACCTTC. V is TRBV21-1 and J is TRBJ1-2; the table names TRBD1, a call not compared with the DNA. TRBV21-1 is labeled a pseudogene. The CDR3 is 14 residues long.

CDR3 bases: TGTGCCAGCACCGGTTTACTGGGACGGGGAGAAGCTTTCTTT. Protein product: CASTGLLGRGEAFF. The chain links TRBV28 to TRBJ1-1; D perhaps matches TRBD1 (5 bases). CDR1 and CDR2 (germline): MDHEN, SYDVKM. V lost 7 bases and J 8 bases, leaving 20 bases between the germline ends. This CDR3 spans 14 amino acids.

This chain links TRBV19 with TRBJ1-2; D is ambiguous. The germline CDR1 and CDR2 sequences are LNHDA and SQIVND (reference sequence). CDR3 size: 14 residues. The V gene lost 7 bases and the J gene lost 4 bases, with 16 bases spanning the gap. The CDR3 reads CASTRSSWGYGYTF. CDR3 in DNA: TGTGCCAGTACCCGGTCAAGTTGGGGCTATGGCTACACCTTC.

For the CDR3, the DNA is TGCGCCAGCAGCCCGGGAGGGACAGGGGGAGATCAGCCCCAGCATTTT. This codes for CASSPGGTGGDQPQHF. This chain uses TRBV5-1 with TRBJ1-5; TRBD1 matches at 11 bases. This CDR3 is built from 16 residues. CDR1 and CDR2 from the germline V gene are SGHRS and YFSETQ. V trimming: 4 bases; J trimming: 5 bases; junction bases outside the gene matches: 8.

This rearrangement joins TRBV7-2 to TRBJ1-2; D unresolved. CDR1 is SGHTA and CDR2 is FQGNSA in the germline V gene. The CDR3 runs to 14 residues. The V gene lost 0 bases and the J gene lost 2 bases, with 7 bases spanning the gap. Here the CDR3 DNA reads TGTACCAGCAGCTTAGCGTCGGTCAACTATGGCTACACCTTC. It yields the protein CTSSLASVNYGYTF.

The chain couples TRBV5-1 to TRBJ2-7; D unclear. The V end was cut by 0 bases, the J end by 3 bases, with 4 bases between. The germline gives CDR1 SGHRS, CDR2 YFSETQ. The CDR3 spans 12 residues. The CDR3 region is CASSLGLYEQYF. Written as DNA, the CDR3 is TGCGCCAGCAGCTTGGGGCTCTACGAGCAGTACTTC.

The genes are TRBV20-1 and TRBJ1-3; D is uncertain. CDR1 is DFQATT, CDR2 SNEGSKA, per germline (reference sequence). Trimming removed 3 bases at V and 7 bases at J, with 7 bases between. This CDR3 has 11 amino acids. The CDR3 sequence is CSARTANTIYF. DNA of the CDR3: TGCAGTGCTAGGACTGCGAACACCATATATTTT.

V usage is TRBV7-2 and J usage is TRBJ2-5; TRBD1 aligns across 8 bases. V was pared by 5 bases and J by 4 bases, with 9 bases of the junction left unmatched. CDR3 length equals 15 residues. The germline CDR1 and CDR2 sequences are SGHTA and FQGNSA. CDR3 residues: CASSPRTGPTETQYF. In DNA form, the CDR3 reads TGTGCCAGCAGCCCGCGGACAGGGCCGACAGAGACCCAGTACTTC.

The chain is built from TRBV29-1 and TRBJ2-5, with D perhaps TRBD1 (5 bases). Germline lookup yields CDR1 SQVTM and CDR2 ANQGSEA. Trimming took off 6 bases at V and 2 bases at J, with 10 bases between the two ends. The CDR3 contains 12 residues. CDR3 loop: CSVRTTQETQYF. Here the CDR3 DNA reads TGCAGCGTAAGGACAACACAAGAGACCCAGTACTTC.

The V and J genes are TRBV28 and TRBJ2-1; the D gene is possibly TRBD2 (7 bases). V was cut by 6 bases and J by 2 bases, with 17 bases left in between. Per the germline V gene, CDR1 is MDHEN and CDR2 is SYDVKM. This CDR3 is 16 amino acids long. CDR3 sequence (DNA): TGTGCCAGCAGCCTACCTTTCGGGGGGCCCTACAATGAGCAGTTCTTC. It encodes CASSLPFGGPYNEQFF.

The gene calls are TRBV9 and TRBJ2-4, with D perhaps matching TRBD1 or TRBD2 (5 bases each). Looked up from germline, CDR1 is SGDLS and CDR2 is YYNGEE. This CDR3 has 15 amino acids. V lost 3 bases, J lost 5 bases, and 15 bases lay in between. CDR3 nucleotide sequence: TGTGCCAGCAGCGCCACCCGGGACGTAGAAAACATTCAGTACTTC. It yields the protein CASSATRDVENIQYF.

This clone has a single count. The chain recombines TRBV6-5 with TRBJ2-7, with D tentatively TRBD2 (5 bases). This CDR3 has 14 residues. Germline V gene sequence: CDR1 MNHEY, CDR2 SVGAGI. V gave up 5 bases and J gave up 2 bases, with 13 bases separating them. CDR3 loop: CASSGPSGTYEQYF. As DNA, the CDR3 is TGTGCCAGCAGTGGGCCCAGCGGTACCTACGAGCAGTACTTC.

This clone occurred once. CDR3 in DNA: TGTGCCAGCAGTCTGATTGGCGGGGCTGCCTACGAGCAGTACTTC. Encoded protein: CASSLIGGAAYEQYF. V gene TRBV27 combines with J gene TRBJ2-7, with D maybe TRBD2 (6 bases). There are 15 residues in the CDR3. Trimming pared 5 bases from V and 2 bases from J, leaving 16 bases between. Looked up from germline, CDR1 is MNHEY and CDR2 is SMNVEV (reference sequence).

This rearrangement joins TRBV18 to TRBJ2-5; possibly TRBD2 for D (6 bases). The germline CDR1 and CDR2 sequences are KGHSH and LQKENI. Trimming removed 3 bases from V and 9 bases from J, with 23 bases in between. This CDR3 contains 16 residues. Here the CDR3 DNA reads TGTGCCAGCTCACCGACCGGTGTGGGTGAACCGGGGGCCCAGTACTTC. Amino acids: CASSPTGVGEPGAQYF.

The CDR3 loop is CASSRGQATSSPLHF. CDR3 coding DNA: TGCGCCAGCAGTAGGGGACAGGCCACCTCCTCACCCCTCCACTTT. The rearrangement joins TRBV10-2 to TRBJ1-6; 8 bases match TRBD1. V lost 5 bases, J lost 10 bases, and 10 bases stayed unmatched. This CDR3 is built from 15 residues. Germline CDR1 is WSHSY and CDR2 is SAAADI.

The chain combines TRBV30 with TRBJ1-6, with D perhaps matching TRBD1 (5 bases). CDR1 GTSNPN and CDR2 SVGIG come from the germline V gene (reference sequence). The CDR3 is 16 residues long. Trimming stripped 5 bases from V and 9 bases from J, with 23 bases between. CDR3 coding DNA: TGTGCCTGGGGGGGTGCCCCCGGGCCGTCGGGTTCACCCCTCCACTTT. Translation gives CAWGGAPGPSGSPLHF.

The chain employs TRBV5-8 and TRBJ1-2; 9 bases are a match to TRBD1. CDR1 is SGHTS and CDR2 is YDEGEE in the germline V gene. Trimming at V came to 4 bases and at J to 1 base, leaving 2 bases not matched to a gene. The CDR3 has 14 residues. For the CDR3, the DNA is TGTGCCAGCAGCCGGACAGGGGATAACTATGGCTACACCTTC. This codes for CASSRTGDNYGYTF.

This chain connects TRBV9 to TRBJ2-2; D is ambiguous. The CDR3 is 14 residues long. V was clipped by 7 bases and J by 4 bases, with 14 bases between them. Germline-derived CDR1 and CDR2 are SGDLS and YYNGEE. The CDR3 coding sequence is TGTGCCAGCGGAAAGAGTCTTACCACCGGGGAGCTGTTTTTT. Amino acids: CASGKSLTTGELFF.

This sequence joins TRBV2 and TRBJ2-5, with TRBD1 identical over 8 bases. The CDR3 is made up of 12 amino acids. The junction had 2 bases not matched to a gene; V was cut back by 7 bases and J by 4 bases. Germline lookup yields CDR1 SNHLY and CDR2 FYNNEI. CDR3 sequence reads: CASTDRGETQYF. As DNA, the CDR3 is TGTGCCAGCACCGACAGGGGAGAGACCCAGTACTTC.

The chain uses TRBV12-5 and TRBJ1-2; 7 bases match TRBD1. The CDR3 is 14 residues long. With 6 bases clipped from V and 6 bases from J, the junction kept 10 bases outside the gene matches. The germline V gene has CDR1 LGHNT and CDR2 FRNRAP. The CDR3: CASGPQGGAHGYTF. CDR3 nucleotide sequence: TGTGCTAGTGGCCCCCAGGGGGGGGCCCATGGCTACACCTTC.

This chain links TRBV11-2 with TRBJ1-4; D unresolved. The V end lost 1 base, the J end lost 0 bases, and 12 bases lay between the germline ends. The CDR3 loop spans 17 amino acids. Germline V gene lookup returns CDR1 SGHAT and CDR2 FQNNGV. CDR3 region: CASSLGFLRATNEKLFF. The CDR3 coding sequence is TGTGCCAGCAGCTTAGGATTCCTTCGGGCAACTAATGAAAAACTGTTTTTT.

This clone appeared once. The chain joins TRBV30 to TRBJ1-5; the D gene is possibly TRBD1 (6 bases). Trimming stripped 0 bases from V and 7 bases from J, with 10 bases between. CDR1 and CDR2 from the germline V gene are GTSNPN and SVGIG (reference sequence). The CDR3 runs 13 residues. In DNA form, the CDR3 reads TGTGCCTGGAGTGTAACAGGGAGGCAGCCCCAGCATTTT. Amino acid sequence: CAWSVTGRQPQHF.

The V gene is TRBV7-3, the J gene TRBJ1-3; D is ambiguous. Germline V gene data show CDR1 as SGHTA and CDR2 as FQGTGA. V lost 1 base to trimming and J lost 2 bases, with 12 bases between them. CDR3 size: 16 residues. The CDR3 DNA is TGTGCCAGCAGCTTAAATGCGGGGAGCGCTGGAAACACCATATATTTT. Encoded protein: CASSLNAGSAGNTIYF. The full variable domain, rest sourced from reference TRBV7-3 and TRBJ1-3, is GAGVSQTPSNKVTEKGKYVELRCDPISGHTALYWYRQSLGQGPEFLIYFQGTGAADDSGLPNDRFFAVRPEGSVSTLKIQRTERGDSAVYLCASSLNAGSAGNTIYFGEGSWLTVV.

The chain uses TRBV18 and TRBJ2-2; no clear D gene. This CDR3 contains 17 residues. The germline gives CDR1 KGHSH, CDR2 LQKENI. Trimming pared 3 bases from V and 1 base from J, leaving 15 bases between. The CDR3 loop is CASSPSSGGGNTGELFF. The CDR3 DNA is TGTGCCAGCTCACCGTCTTCTGGCGGCGGGAACACCGGGGAGCTGTTTTTT.

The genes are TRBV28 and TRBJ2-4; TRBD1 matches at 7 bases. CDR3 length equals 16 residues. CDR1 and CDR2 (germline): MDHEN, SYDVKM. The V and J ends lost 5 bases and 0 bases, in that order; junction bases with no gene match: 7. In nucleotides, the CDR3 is TGTGCCAGCAGTCCGCCGGGACAGATAGCCAAAAACATTCAGTACTTC. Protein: CASSPPGQIAKNIQYF.

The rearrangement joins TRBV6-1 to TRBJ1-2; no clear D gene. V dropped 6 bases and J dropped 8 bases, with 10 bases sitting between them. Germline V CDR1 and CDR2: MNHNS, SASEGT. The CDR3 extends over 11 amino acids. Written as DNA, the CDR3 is TGTGCCAGCAGGCCTTCGAGGGGCTACACCTTC. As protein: CASRPSRGYTF.

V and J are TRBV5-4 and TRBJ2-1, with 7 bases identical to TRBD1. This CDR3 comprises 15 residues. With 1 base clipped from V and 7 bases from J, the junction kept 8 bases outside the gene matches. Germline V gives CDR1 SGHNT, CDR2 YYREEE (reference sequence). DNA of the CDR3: TGTGCCAGCAGCTTGACAGGGGCCAAAGTAAATGAGCAGTTCTTC. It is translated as CASSLTGAKVNEQFF. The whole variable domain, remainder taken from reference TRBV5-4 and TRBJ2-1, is ETGVTQSPTHLIKTRGQQVTLRCSSQSGHNTVSWYQQALGQGPQFIFQYYREEENGRGNFPPRFSGLQFPNYSSELNVNALELDDSALYLCASSLTGAKVNEQFFGPGTRLTVL.